This TCR beta chain was sequenced for a study of blood T cell repertoires in COVID-19. Study at large: The United States, Italy and Spain provided the acute and convalescent COVID-19 samples. The analysed material was cDNA or gDNA that came from T cells, B-cell-depleted T cells, or PBMCs.

This CDR3 is 13 amino acids long. The germline V gene has CDR1 MNHNS and CDR2 SASEGT. V lost 1 base and J lost 6, with 9 bases in between. The assay was immunoSEQ multiplex PCR, and TCRdb's table has in-frame clones only and misses some. The sample lists about 360,000 clones, approximately 77% occurring once. Sequencing was carried out using peripheral blood. The sequence came from a human donor with acute or convalescent COVID-19. The donor label of this sample is uncertain. The V and J genes are TRBV6-1 and TRBJ2-5, with D unresolved. The DNA of the CDR3 is TGTGCCAGCAGTGAAGGGCAGTTGAAGACCCAGTACTTC. It is translated as CASSEGQLKTQYF.